The text below deals with one T cell receptor beta chain. Per the original data handling: Estimation of nucleated cell counts was performed using reference gene primer amplification. The table came from immunoSEQ multiplex PCR; TCRdb's copy has only in-frame clones and leaves some out. That table supplies the V and J calls and clone size; D and trimming were determined from the DNA. The data show about 230,000 clones, 75% to 85% seen once. CDR3 size: 16 residues. The germline V gene has CDR1 LGHDT and CDR2 YNNKEL (reference sequence). Trimming removed 2 bases from V and 6 bases from J; junction bases left unmatched: 9. These data belong to a study of blood T cell repertoires in COVID-19. Study-wide background: Samples taken during acute and convalescent COVID-19 were collected in the United States, Italy and Spain. PBMCs, B-cell-depleted T cells, or T cells were the source of the cDNA or gDNA that made up the material.

This clonotype originated in a woman between 45 and 60 years old with acute or convalescent COVID-19. V usage is TRBV3-1 (or the pseudogene TRBV3-2) and J usage is TRBJ2-1; 8 positions match TRBD2. Sequenced material: peripheral blood. The CDR3 is CASSQSGTRMFNEQFF. The CDR3 nucleotides read TGTGCCAGCAGCCAATCTGGGACTAGAATGTTCAATGAGCAGTTCTTC.